The present entry profiles one TCR beta chain with its context. The entry originates in a study of T cell changes during pregnancy in multiple sclerosis. Profiled with immunoSEQ multiplex PCR; TCRdb holds only in-frame clones, not every one. The sample comprises about 36,000 clones, more than 70% of which are singletons, and roughly 0.6% rests with the top ten. Per germline, CDR1 KGHSH and CDR2 LQKENI. V shed 3 bases and J 3 bases; nucleotides not matched to a gene: 11. This CDR3 region has 16 residues. This rearrangement joins TRBV18 to TRBJ2-7; 7 nucleotides align to TRBD1. The sample here was CD4+ T cells from peripheral blood mononuclear cells, taken in the first trimester of pregnancy. The TCR was taken from a female donor with multiple sclerosis, enrolled in a pregnancy study. The CDR3 region has the DNA TGTGCCAGCTCACCTCTCGCTCCGGGACAGAACTACGAGCAGTACTTC. Translation: CASSPLAPGQNYEQYF.